Below are 31 T cell receptor beta chains sequenced from a single sample in a study of shared clonotypes between healthy human individuals. TCRdb's copy holds only in-frame clones and misses some; the assay was immunoSEQ multiplex PCR. The profile shows a few million clones, 80% to 95% of them singletons. As defined, naive CD8 cells were CD45RO-negative and positively selected for CCR7, with terminally differentiated effector memory CD45RA+ cells excluded. The sequenced sample was naive CD8+ T cells from PBMCs. The source is a man between 18 and 35 years old in good health. Some clones in this sample may be carry-over from other donors' samples.

The chain uses TRBV13 and TRBJ1-2; D call uncertain. V was clipped by 0 bases and J by 4 bases, with 9 bases between them. The CDR3 covers 14 residues. Germline V gene sequence: CDR1 PRHDT, CDR2 FYEKMQ (reference sequence). The CDR3 DNA reads TGTGCCAGCAGCTTAGGACGGATAAGCTATGGCTACACCTTC. This encodes CASSLGRISYGYTF.

The chain links TRBV27 to TRBJ2-7, with 7 bases that match TRBD1. Trimming at V came to 4 bases and at J to 2 bases, leaving 8 bases not matched to a gene. The CDR3 has 15 residues. The germline CDR1 and CDR2 sequences are MNHEY and SMNVEV (reference sequence). The CDR3 DNA sequence: TGTGCCAGCAGTTGGGCTCCGGGACAGACCTACGAGCAGTACTTC. It is translated as CASSWAPGQTYEQYF.

The rearrangement joins TRBV19 to TRBJ2-1; weak D call: TRBD1 (5 bases). Germline CDR1 is LNHDA and CDR2 is SQIVND (reference sequence). The CDR3 is made up of 16 amino acids. Trimming left V 5 bases short and J 6 bases short, with 20 bases between. The CDR3 DNA sequence: TGTGCCAGTAGTGACCTTGAGGCAGGGTGGGGCAATGAGCAGTTCTTC. Translation: CASSDLEAGWGNEQFF.

The chain employs TRBV4-1 and TRBJ1-1; unclear D gene. V was shortened by 1 base and J by 2 bases, with 20 bases between the two germline ends. Germline V gene data show CDR1 as MGHRA and CDR2 as YSYEKL. The length of the CDR3 is 18 residues. CDR3 sequence (DNA): TGCGCCAGCAGCCAAGGCCCGAACGGCGGGTTTTTCAACACTGAAGCTTTCTTT. Its translation is CASSQGPNGGFFNTEAFF.

V usage is TRBV19 and J usage is TRBJ2-3; 7 bases align to TRBD2. With V trimmed by 10 bases and J by 2 bases, 12 bases remained unmatched. This CDR3 has 15 residues. CDR1 is LNHDA, CDR2 SQIVND, per germline (reference sequence). CDR3 protein: CATTAGEGLTDTQYF. CDR3 DNA: TGTGCCACCACGGCGGGAGAAGGGCTCACAGATACGCAGTATTTT.

The rearrangement joins TRBV15 to TRBJ1-5; D remains ambiguous. Looked up from germline, CDR1 is LNHNV and CDR2 is YYDKDF (reference sequence). This CDR3 spans 18 amino acids. V lost 1 base to trimming and J lost 0 bases, with 16 bases between them. This CDR3 reads CATSRALGLRASNQPQHF. For the CDR3, the DNA is TGTGCCACCAGCAGAGCCTTGGGTCTGAGGGCTAGCAATCAGCCCCAGCATTTT.

This clone was observed once. The chain combines TRBV11-2 with TRBJ2-3; weak D call: TRBD1 (5 bases). V dropped 5 bases and J dropped 2 bases, with 23 bases sitting between them. In germline, CDR1 is SGHAT, CDR2 FQNNGV. The CDR3 has 18 residues. CDR3: CASSLEFRQQAYTDTQYF. The CDR3 bases are TGTGCCAGCAGCCTCGAGTTCCGACAGCAGGCTTACACAGATACGCAGTATTTT.

The table lists this clone with a count of one. The same CDR3 can be traced to other DNA sequences in this sample. V and J are TRBV6-5 and TRBJ2-7, with D possibly being TRBD2 (5 bases). This CDR3 contains 14 residues. V lost 0 bases and J lost 3, with 9 bases in between. CDR1 and CDR2 from the germline V gene are MNHEY and SVGAGI. DNA for the CDR3: TGTGCCAGCAGTTACTCGACCAGCGGCTACGAGCAGTACTTC. Its translation: CASSYSTSGYEQYF.

The chain employs TRBV19 and TRBJ1-5, with D unresolved. The CDR3 runs to 12 residues. Germline V gives CDR1 LNHDA, CDR2 SQIVND (reference sequence). V was pared by 1 base and J by 13 bases, with 11 bases between. The CDR3 nucleotides read TGTGCCAGTAGTATAGGGGTAGTGGAGCAGCATTTT. It specifies CASSIGVVEQHF.

V and J are TRBV2 and TRBJ2-1; 12 positions agree with TRBD2. The CDR3 consists of 16 residues. CDR1 and CDR2 from the germline V gene are SNHLY and FYNNEI. The V gene end was trimmed by 6 bases and the J gene end by 3 bases; junction bases not matched to a gene: 6. The CDR3 region has the DNA TGTGCCAGCAGCCCCGGGACTAGCGGGTACTACAATGAGCAGTTCTTC. Encoded protein: CASSPGTSGYYNEQFF.

The chain is built from TRBV27 and TRBJ2-5; 8 positions match TRBD2. Germline CDR1 MNHEY, CDR2 SMNVEV (reference sequence). With 5 bases clipped from V and 5 bases from J, the junction kept 7 bases outside the gene matches. The CDR3 runs 14 residues. DNA of the CDR3: TGTGCCAGCAGTCAAATAGCGGGATACGAGACCCAGTACTTC. Residues: CASSQIAGYETQYF.

The gene calls are TRBV9 and TRBJ2-1; 9 bases line up with TRBD1. Germline-derived CDR1 and CDR2 are SGDLS and YYNGEE. This CDR3 has 16 residues. V was pared by 0 bases and J by 9 bases, with 10 bases of the junction left unmatched. The CDR3 sequence is CASSVEAWGQGVEQFF. CDR3 sequence (DNA): TGTGCCAGCAGCGTAGAGGCTTGGGGACAGGGTGTTGAGCAGTTCTTC. Full variable domain (remainder filled in from reference TRBV9 and TRBJ2-1): DSGVTQTPKHLITATGQRVTLRCSPRSGDLSVYWYQQSLDQGLQFLIQYYNGEERAKGNILERFSAQQFPDLHSELNLSSLELGDSALYFCASSVEAWGQGVEQFFGPGTRLTVL.

V gene TRBV10-3 combines with J gene TRBJ2-7, with TRBD1 matching over 7 bases. This CDR3 has 13 residues. The trim removed 8 bases at V and 3 bases at J, leaving 7 bases unmatched. The V gene's germline CDR1 is ENHRY and CDR2 SYGVKD. CDR3 bases: TGTGCCATCCGGGACAGTCCCTTCTACGAGCAGTACTTC. Its protein is CAIRDSPFYEQYF.

This clone was counted once. The rearrangement links TRBV19 to TRBJ1-5; D is undetermined. CDR1 and CDR2 from the germline V gene are LNHDA and SQIVND (reference sequence). The V end was cut by 7 bases, the J end by 3 bases, with 13 bases between. CDR3 length equals 14 residues. CDR3 amino acids: CASNEVAYNQPQHF. The CDR3 nucleotides read TGTGCCAGTAACGAAGTGGCTTACAATCAGCCCCAGCATTTT. The variable domain in full, with the rest retrieved from reference TRBV19 and TRBJ1-5, is DGGITQSPKYLFRKEGQNVTLSCEQNLNHDAMYWYRQDPGQGLRLIYYSQIVNDFQKGDIAEGYSVSREKKESFPLTVTSAQKNPTAFYLCASNEVAYNQPQHFGDGTRLSIL.

J is TRBJ1-3 and V is TRBV7-8; 7 bases align to TRBD1. The junction had 5 bases not matched to a gene; V was cut back by 2 bases and J by 4 bases. The CDR3 loop spans 15 amino acids. From germline, CDR1 is SGHVS and CDR2 FQNEAQ. The CDR3 spells CASSLKGAGGNTIYF. CDR3 bases: TGTGCCAGCAGCTTAAAGGGGGCGGGCGGAAACACCATATATTTT.

The chain couples TRBV27 to TRBJ2-3; 8 bases fit TRBD1. The CDR3 has 16 residues. V lost 7 bases to trimming and J lost 1 base; unmatched junction nucleotides: 10. Germline CDR1 is MNHEY and CDR2 is SMNVEV (reference sequence). Written as DNA, the CDR3 is TGTGCCAGCACCTCATGGGAGACAGGGGGCACAGATACGCAGTATTTT. This gives the protein CASTSWETGGTDTQYF.

The rearrangement joins TRBV15 to TRBJ2-2; D possibly matches TRBD1 or TRBD2 (5 bases each). Germline V gene sequence: CDR1 LNHNV, CDR2 YYDKDF (reference sequence). Trimming took 5 bases from V and 5 from J, leaving 15 bases between them. The CDR3 length is 15 residues. CDR3 in amino acids: CATSRGVSGTGELFF. In DNA, the CDR3 is TGTGCCACCAGCCGAGGGGTCTCCGGGACCGGGGAGCTGTTTTTT.

This sequence joins TRBV5-4 and TRBJ2-3; TRBD2 is a possible D gene (6 bases). Germline V gene data show CDR1 as SGHNT and CDR2 as YYREEE (reference sequence). Trimming cost V 2 bases and J 1 base, with 14 bases left between them. The CDR3 is made up of 16 amino acids. CDR3 amino acids: CASSLGLERGTDTQYF. The CDR3 coding sequence is TGTGCCAGCAGCTTAGGACTGGAGCGGGGCACAGATACGCAGTATTTT.

This chain uses TRBV9 with TRBJ2-3, with 13 nucleotides matching TRBD2. The germline V gene has CDR1 SGDLS and CDR2 YYNGEE. The CDR3 consists of 17 residues. V trimming: 0 bases; J trimming: 6 bases; junction bases outside the gene matches: 7. CDR3 loop: CASSVEGGLAGSDTQYF. The CDR3 DNA sequence: TGTGCCAGCAGCGTAGAGGGGGGACTAGCGGGATCGGATACGCAGTATTTT.

This rearrangement joins TRBV4-1 to TRBJ2-7; TRBD2 matches 8 bases. CDR1 MGHRA and CDR2 YSYEKL come from the germline V gene. This CDR3 contains 18 residues. V shed 7 bases, J shed 7 bases, and the junction held 24 bases outside the gene matches. The CDR3 DNA reads as TGCGCCAGCACCATAGGGTCGGCCCGAGGACTAGCCCCGGGGGAGCAGTACTTC. It is translated as CASTIGSARGLAPGEQYF.

The chain combines TRBV5-1 with TRBJ2-2, with TRBD1 matching 10 bases. The germline V gene encodes CDR1 SGHRS and CDR2 YFSETQ. V lost 4 bases, J lost 6 bases, and 6 bases stayed unmatched. The CDR3 consists of 15 residues. The CDR3, as DNA: TGCGCCAGCAGCCCCCGACAGGGGGCCTCCGGGGAGCTGTTTTTT. Amino acids: CASSPRQGASGELFF.

The chain links TRBV7-9 to TRBJ2-3, with 9 positions matching TRBD2. The CDR3 consists of 16 residues. After removal of 1 base from V and 2 bases from J, the junction contained 4 bases not matched to a gene. CDR1 is SEHNR and CDR2 is FQNEAQ in the germline V gene (reference sequence). The DNA of the CDR3 is TGTGCCAGCAGCTTAGTAGCGGGAGTGAACACAGATACGCAGTATTTT. This gives the protein CASSLVAGVNTDTQYF. Together with reference TRBV7-9 and TRBJ2-3, the CDR3 gives the full variable domain: DTGVSQNPRHKITKRGQNVTFRCDPISEHNRLYWYRQTLGQGPEFLTYFQNEAQLEKSRLLSDRFSAERPKGSFSTLEIQRTEQGDSAMYLCASSLVAGVNTDTQYFGPGTRLTVL.

The chain joins TRBV2 to TRBJ2-3; 7 nucleotides match TRBD1. CDR3 length: 12 amino acids. Germline-derived CDR1 and CDR2 are SNHLY and FYNNEI. Trimming removed 6 bases from V and 11 bases from J; junction bases left unmatched: 8. CDR3 bases: TGTGCCAGCAGCACAGGGGACCTAGGGCAGTATTTT. Its translation: CASSTGDLGQYF.

The rearrangement uses TRBV28 and TRBJ1-1; the D gene is possibly TRBD1 (6 bases). Germline V CDR1 and CDR2: MDHEN, SYDVKM. V was shortened by 5 bases and J by 4 bases, with 14 bases between the two germline ends. The CDR3 consists of 14 residues. The CDR3 nucleotides read TGTGCCAGCAGTCCCCCGGGGGCGGGCACTGAAGCTTTCTTT. Translation gives CASSPPGAGTEAFF.

In its sample, this clone was seen once. The chain has TRBV4-1 and TRBJ2-1, with 12 bases lining up with TRBD2. The CDR3 runs to 17 residues. The J segment lost 8 bases and the V segment lost 3 bases, leaving 11 bases of the junction unmatched. In germline, CDR1 is MGHRA, CDR2 YSYEKL. The CDR3 DNA sequence: TGCGCCAGCAGCCATCTAGGACTAGCGGGAAGGATGGATGAGCAGTTCTTC. Translated: CASSHLGLAGRMDEQFF.

This chain uses TRBV28 with TRBJ2-7; D is uncertain. The CDR3 is 11 amino acids. From germline, CDR1 is MDHEN and CDR2 SYDVKM. Trimming removed 8 bases from V and 0 bases from J, with 5 bases in between. The CDR3 spells CASGDSYEQYF. In DNA form, the CDR3 reads TGTGCCAGCGGAGACTCCTACGAGCAGTACTTC.

The rearrangement uses TRBV30 and TRBJ2-7; no clear D gene. The CDR3 length is 9 residues. Trimming took off 7 bases at V and 2 bases at J, with 3 bases between the two ends. The V gene's germline CDR1 is GTSNPN and CDR2 SVGIG (reference sequence). The CDR3 spells CAFTYEQYF. The CDR3 DNA reads as TGTGCCTTCACCTACGAGCAGTACTTC.

The chain is built from TRBV15 and TRBJ2-2; tentatively, D is TRBD2 (7 bases). This CDR3 spans 16 amino acids. Trimming cost V 4 bases and J 7 bases, with 19 bases left between them. Per the germline V gene, CDR1 is LNHNV and CDR2 is YYDKDF (reference sequence). The CDR3 here is CATSTRRGGQGGELFF. The CDR3 coding sequence is TGTGCCACCAGCACCCGAAGGGGGGGTCAAGGCGGGGAGCTGTTTTTT.

The rearrangement links TRBV5-1 to TRBJ2-1, with 11 bases lining up with TRBD2. From germline, CDR1 is SGHRS and CDR2 YFSETQ. The J segment lost 4 bases and the V segment lost 3 bases, leaving 12 bases of the junction unmatched. This CDR3 spans 18 amino acids. The chain's CDR3 is CASSSGSSGRLGYNEQFF. The CDR3 DNA reads as TGCGCCAGCAGCTCCGGGTCTAGCGGGAGGTTGGGGTACAATGAGCAGTTCTTC.

This chain uses TRBV29-1 with TRBJ2-3; D gene unclear. Germline CDR1 and CDR2: SQVTM and ANQGSEA. V was clipped by 1 base and J by 2 bases, with 10 bases between them. CDR3 length: 14 amino acids. The CDR3 sequence: CSVEGGRPTDTQYF. CDR3 in DNA: TGCAGCGTTGAAGGCGGCAGACCCACAGATACGCAGTATTTT.

This chain connects TRBV2 to TRBJ2-3; D not certain. With 7 bases removed from V and 6 bases from J, the gap between germline ends came to 5 bases. The CDR3 has 10 amino acids. The germline V gene encodes CDR1 SNHLY and CDR2 FYNNEI. CDR3: CASMEDTQYF. CDR3 nucleotide sequence: TGTGCCAGCATGGAGGATACGCAGTATTTT. Using reference TRBV2 and TRBJ2-3 for the parts outside the CDR3, the full variable domain is EPEVTQTPSHQVTQMGQEVILRCVPISNHLYFYWYRQILGQKVEFLVSFYNNEISEKSEIFDDQFSVERPDGSNFTLKIRSTKLEDSAMYFCASMEDTQYFGPGTRLTVL.